The 9 T cell receptor beta chains below were found in one sample sequenced in a study of T-cell reconstitution after alpha-beta-depleted transplantation in children. Unique molecular identifiers were used in preparing the TCRbeta library. TCRdb re-called the PCR reads through MiXCR, storing one row per CDR3 protein. The data contain hundreds of thousands of distinct CDR3 sequences, around 15% of them singletons. Source: PBMCs, mostly from graft donor cells, taken 360 days after TCRalphabeta/CD19-depleted stem cell transplant. The receptors stem from a boy less than two years old who had a stem cell transplant for Wiskott-Aldrich syndrome, so the T cells may come from the graft donor.

The V call is TRBV14, the J call TRBJ2-5; tentative D call: TRBD1 (6 bases). The V gene's germline CDR1 is SGHDN and CDR2 FVKESK. The length of the CDR3 is 16 residues. Trimming cost V 0 bases and J 2 bases, with 13 bases left between them. CDR3 DNA: TGTGCCAGCAGCCAAGAATGGCAGGGGCGACAAGAGACCCAGTACTTC. Amino acids: CASSQEWQGRQETQYF.

This clonotype was counted a few times. The V call is TRBV12-3 or TRBV12-4, the J call TRBJ2-1; the match to TRBD1 covers 9 bases. V lost 7 bases to trimming and J lost 6 bases; unmatched junction nucleotides: 10. The CDR3 loop spans 15 amino acids. The CDR3 loop reads CASNSGDRVGNEQFF. CDR3 nucleotides: TGTGCCAGCAACTCCGGGGACAGGGTAGGCAATGAGCAGTTCTTC.

The chain uses TRBV6-5 and TRBJ1-1; D possibly corresponds to TRBD1 (5 bases). The CDR3 is 15 residues long. V lost 1 base to trimming and J lost 4 bases, with 13 bases between them. Germline CDR1 reads MNHEY; CDR2 reads SVGAGI. CDR3 sequence: CASSYWGSGSTEAFF. In nucleotides, the CDR3 is TGTGCCAGCAGTTACTGGGGGTCGGGGAGCACTGAAGCTTTCTTT.

This sequence joins TRBV25-1 and TRBJ2-1, with a tentative D call TRBD2 (5 bases). The V end lost 3 bases, the J end lost 3 bases, and 9 bases lay between the germline ends. The CDR3 sequence is 14 residues long. Germline V gene data show CDR1 as MGHDK and CDR2 as SYGVNS. The DNA of the CDR3 is TGTGCCAGCAGTGACGAACGGGACTACAATGAGCAGTTCTTC. As protein: CASSDERDYNEQFF.

V usage is TRBV7-9 and J usage is TRBJ2-1; 10 nucleotides line up with TRBD2. V dropped 6 bases and J dropped 9; count of bases not matched to a gene: 8. CDR1 is SEHNR, CDR2 FQNEAQ, per germline (reference sequence). CDR3 length: 14 residues. For the CDR3, the DNA is TGTGCCAGCAGGCAAGCGGGGGGGGAAATTGAGCAGTTCTTC. It yields the protein CASRQAGGEIEQFF.

This clonotype was seen a handful of times. This chain uses TRBV12-3 or TRBV12-4 with TRBJ2-3; the match to TRBD1 covers 7 bases. V shed 5 bases, J shed 1 base, and the junction held 6 bases outside the gene matches. This CDR3 is 15 amino acids long. The CDR3 nucleotides are TGTGCCAGCAGTCGACAGGGAAGCGGCACAGATACGCAGTATTTT. Its translation: CASSRQGSGTDTQYF.

The chain carries TRBV29-1 and TRBJ2-7, with D possibly being TRBD1 (6 bases). CDR1 and CDR2 from the germline V gene are SQVTM and ANQGSEA. V was cut by 5 bases and J by 0 bases, with 11 bases left in between. The CDR3 length is 13 residues. CDR3 sequence (DNA): TGCAGCGTTCAAGGGGGTAGCTCCTACGAGCAGTACTTC. It encodes CSVQGGSSYEQYF.

This chain connects TRBV12-3 or TRBV12-4 to TRBJ2-3; D could derive from TRBD1 or TRBD2 (5 bases each). The CDR3 totals 15 residues. V lost 3 bases, J lost 4 bases, and 14 bases lay in between. The CDR3 loop is CASSFLALGADTQYF. The CDR3 DNA follows: TGTGCCAGCAGTTTTCTGGCCTTGGGGGCAGATACGCAGTATTTT.

The chain carries TRBV7-9 and TRBJ2-3, with D perhaps matching TRBD1 (5 bases). Germline V CDR1 and CDR2: SEHNR, FQNEAQ (reference sequence). The V gene lost 5 bases and the J gene lost 5 bases, with 14 bases spanning the gap. The CDR3 extends over 14 amino acids. The CDR3 DNA reads TGTGCCAGCAGCGCTGGACATAGCCTAGATACGCAGTATTTT. Translated: CASSAGHSLDTQYF.